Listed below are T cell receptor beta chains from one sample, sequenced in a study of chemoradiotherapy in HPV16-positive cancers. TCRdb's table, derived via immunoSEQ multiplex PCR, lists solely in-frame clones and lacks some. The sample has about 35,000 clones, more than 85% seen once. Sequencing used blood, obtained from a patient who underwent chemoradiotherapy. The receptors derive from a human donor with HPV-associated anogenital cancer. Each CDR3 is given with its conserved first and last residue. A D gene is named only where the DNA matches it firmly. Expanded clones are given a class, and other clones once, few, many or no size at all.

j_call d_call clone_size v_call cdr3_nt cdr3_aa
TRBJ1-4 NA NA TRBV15 TGTGCCACCAGCGCTGGCGTTGCTGAGGAAAAACTGTTTTTT CATSAGVAEEKLFF
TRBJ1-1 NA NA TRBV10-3 TGTGCCATCAGTGAGTCGATGGGGATGGCTTTCTTT CAISESMGMAFF
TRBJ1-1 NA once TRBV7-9 TGTGCCAGCAGCCGACAGGACACTGAAGCTTTCTTT CASSRQDTEAFF
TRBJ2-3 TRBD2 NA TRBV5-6 TGTGCCAGCAGCTTCAATCTAGCGGGGAGCACAGATACGCAGTATTTT CASSFNLAGSTDTQYF
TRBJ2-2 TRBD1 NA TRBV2 TGTGCCAGCAGGGGTACAGGGGGCCCCGCCGGGGAGCTGTTTTTT CASRGTGGPAGELFF
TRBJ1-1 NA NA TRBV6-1 TGTGCCAGCAGCCCAGCCCCGGCCATGAACACTGAAGCTTTCTTT CASSPAPAMNTEAFF
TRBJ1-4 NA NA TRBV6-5 TGTGCCAGCAGTTACTCGGACGGAAATGAAAAACTGTTTTTT CASSYSDGNEKLFF
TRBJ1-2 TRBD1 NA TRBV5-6 TGTGCCAGCAGTCGACCCCGGGGACAGAGATATGGCTACACCTTC CASSRPRGQRYGYTF
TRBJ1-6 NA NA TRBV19 TGTGCCACTTCTTCGGGACAAAGGAATTCACCCCTCCACTTT CATSSGQRNSPLHF
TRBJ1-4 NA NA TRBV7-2 TGTGCCAGCAAGAGGGGGATGGGTGAAAAACTGTTTTTT CASKRGMGEKLFF
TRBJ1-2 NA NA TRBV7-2 TGTGCCAGCAGCTTGGATCCGGGCGATGGCTACACCTTC CASSLDPGDGYTF
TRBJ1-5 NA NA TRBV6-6 TGTGCCAGCAGTTACTCTTGGGGGGATAATCAGCCCCAGCATTTT CASSYSWGDNQPQHF
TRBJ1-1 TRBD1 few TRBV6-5 TGTGCCAGCAGTTATTGGGGACAGCGTCACACTGAAGCTTTCTTT CASSYWGQRHTEAFF
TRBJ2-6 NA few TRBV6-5 TGTGCCAGCAGTTCACCGCAGGTCTCTGGGGCCAACGTCCTGACTTTC CASSSPQVSGANVLTF
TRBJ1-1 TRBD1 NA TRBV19 TGTGCCAGCACAGGGGGCAGAACTGAAGCTTTCTTT CASTGGRTEAFF
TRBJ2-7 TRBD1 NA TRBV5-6 TGTGCCAGCAGCTTGGGGGGACAGGTCGCCTCCTACGAGCAGTACTTC CASSLGGQVASYEQYF
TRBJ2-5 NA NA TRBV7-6 TGTGCCAGCAGCATCGAACAGGGTTGGGAAGAGACCCAGTACTTC CASSIEQGWEETQYF
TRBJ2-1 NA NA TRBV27 TGTGCCAGCAGTTTATCGACTACCCACAATGAGCAGTTCTTC CASSLSTTHNEQFF
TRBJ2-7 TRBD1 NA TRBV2 TGTGCCAGCAGTAATCAGGGGGTGGACTACGAGCAGTACTTC CASSNQGVDYEQYF
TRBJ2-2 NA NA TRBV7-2 TGTGCCAGCAGCTTATCTTTGGGAACCGGGGAGCTGTTTTTT CASSLSLGTGELFF
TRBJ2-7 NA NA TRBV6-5 TGTGCCAGCACCCCCGCTGCGGGATTGTCCTACGAGCAGTACTTC CASTPAAGLSYEQYF
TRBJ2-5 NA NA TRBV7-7 TGTGCTAGCAGCTTAGGGTCCCCGGGTGAGACCCAGTACTTC CASSLGSPGETQYF
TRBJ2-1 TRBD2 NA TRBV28 TGTGCCAGCAGTCCATCAGGACTAGCGGGAGGGAATGAGCAGTTCTTC CASSPSGLAGGNEQFF
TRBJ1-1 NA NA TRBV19 TGTGCCAGTAATCGGGACACTGAAGCTTTCTTT CASNRDTEAFF
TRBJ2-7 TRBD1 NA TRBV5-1 TGCGCCAGCAGCTTGTGGGACAGGGTGGACGAGCAGTACTTC CASSLWDRVDEQYF
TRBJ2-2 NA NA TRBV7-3 TGTGCCAGCAGCTTACTACTTAACACCGGGGAGCTGTTTTTT CASSLLLNTGELFF
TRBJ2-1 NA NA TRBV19 TGTGCCAGTAGTATAGACCCGGGACATTTCAATGAGCAGTTCTTC CASSIDPGHFNEQFF
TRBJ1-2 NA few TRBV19 TGTGCCAGTAGTACTTCCCGAGCTAACTATGGCTACACCTTC CASSTSRANYGYTF
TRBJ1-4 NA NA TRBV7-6 TGTGCCAGCAGCCCAACGACACAGGGAAGGAATGAAAAACTGTTTTTT CASSPTTQGRNEKLFF
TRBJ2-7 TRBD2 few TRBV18 TGTGCCAGCTCGAGTAGCGGGGGGGCGTACTTC CASSSSGGAYF
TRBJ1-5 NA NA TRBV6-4 TGTGCCAGCAGTGTCACCGAGAATCAGCCCCAGCATTTT CASSVTENQPQHF
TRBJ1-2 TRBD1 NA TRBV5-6 TGTGCCAGCAGCTTTAACCAAGGGGGCGGTAACTATGGCTACACCTTC CASSFNQGGGNYGYTF
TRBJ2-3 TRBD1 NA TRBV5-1 TGCGCCAGCAGCGTAGGGGGCGCAAGGACAGATACGCAGTATTTT CASSVGGARTDTQYF
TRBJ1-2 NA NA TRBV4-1 TGCGCCAGCAGCCAAGAATTGGGAGGCTACACCTTC CASSQELGGYTF
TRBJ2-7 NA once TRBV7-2 TGTGCCAGCAGCTTTCAAGGGTACGAGCAGTACTTC CASSFQGYEQYF
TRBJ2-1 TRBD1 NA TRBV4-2 TGTGCCAGCAGCCAAGATAGGGGGACAGGGGGCAATGAGCAGTTCTTC CASSQDRGTGGNEQFF
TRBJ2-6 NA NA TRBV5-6 TGTGCCAGCAGCTTGGGTTGGGGACCCTCTGGGGCCAACGTCCTGACTTTC CASSLGWGPSGANVLTF
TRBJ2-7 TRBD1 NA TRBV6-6 TGTGCCAGCAAAAGGGGACAGGGGCACTACGAGCAGTACTTC CASKRGQGHYEQYF
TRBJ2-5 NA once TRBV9 TGTGCCAGCAGCGTAGATCAACAGCAAGAGACCCAGTACTTC CASSVDQQQETQYF
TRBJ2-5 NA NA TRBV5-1 TGCGCCAGCAGCGTAGGGGGGACCAGGTCAGAGACCCAGTACTTC CASSVGGTRSETQYF
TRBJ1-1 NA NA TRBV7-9 TGTGCCAGCAGCTTAGAGTGGGGCCTCGGGGACACTGAAGCTTTCTTT CASSLEWGLGDTEAFF
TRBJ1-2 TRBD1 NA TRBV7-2 TGTGCCAGCAGCCGGGACAGAGAATATGGCTACACCTTC CASSRDREYGYTF
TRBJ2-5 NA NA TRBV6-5 TGTGCCAGCAGCTCCAGCCCCCTTGGGGAGACCCAGTACTTC CASSSSPLGETQYF
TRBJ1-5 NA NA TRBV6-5 TGTGCCAGCAGTCCCCTCGCGGAAATAAATCAGCCCCAGCATTTT CASSPLAEINQPQHF
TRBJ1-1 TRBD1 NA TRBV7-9 TGTGCCAGCAGCTTAGTCACAGGAGACAGGGGAGCTTTCTTT CASSLVTGDRGAFF
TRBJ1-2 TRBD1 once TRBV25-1 TGTGCCAGCAGTGAATACGGGACAGGGGGTAATGGCTACACCTTC CASSEYGTGGNGYTF
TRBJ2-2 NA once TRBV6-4 TGTGCCAGCAGTGAACCACCGACCGGGGAGCTGTTTTTT CASSEPPTGELFF
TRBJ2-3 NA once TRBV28 TGTGCCAGCAGTTTTTTTCAGTCTAGCGCGTTGAACACAGATACGCAGTATTTT CASSFFQSSALNTDTQYF
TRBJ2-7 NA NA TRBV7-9 TGTGCCAGCAGCCACAGGGTAACGACCTCATGGGAGCAGTACTTC CASSHRVTTSWEQYF
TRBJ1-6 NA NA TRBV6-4 TGTGCCAGCAATGAACAGGGATATAATTCACCCCTCCACTTT CASNEQGYNSPLHF
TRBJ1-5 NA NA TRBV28 TGTGCCAGCAGATCGCAGAAGGACAGATTAGATCAGCCCCAGCATTTT CASRSQKDRLDQPQHF
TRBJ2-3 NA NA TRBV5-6 TGTGCCAGCAGCTACGGGACCAACACAGATACGCAGTATTTT CASSYGTNTDTQYF
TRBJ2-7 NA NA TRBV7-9 TGTGCCAGCAGCCCGTCATCCCTGTTTGGACCGAACTACGAGCAGTACTTC CASSPSSLFGPNYEQYF
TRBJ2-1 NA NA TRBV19 TGTGCCAGTAGCCGGGACTTCGACAATGAGCAGTTCTTC CASSRDFDNEQFF
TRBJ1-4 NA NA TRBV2 TGTGCCAGCAGTGGGGATGATGAAAAACTGTTTTTT CASSGDDEKLFF
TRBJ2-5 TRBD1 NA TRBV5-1 TGCGCCAGCAGCTTTTGTACAGGGGATATGTGTGGGACCCAGTACTTC CASSFCTGDMCGTQYF
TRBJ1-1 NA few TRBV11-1 TGTGCCAGCAGCTTAGGACGGCAGAACACTGAAGCTTTCTTT CASSLGRQNTEAFF
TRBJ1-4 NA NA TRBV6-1 TGTGCCAGCCTCGTAGGGGATTCTAATGAAAAACTGTTTTTT CASLVGDSNEKLFF
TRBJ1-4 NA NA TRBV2 TGTGCCAGCAGTGTCCGGGCAGATAATGAAAAACTGTTTTTT CASSVRADNEKLFF